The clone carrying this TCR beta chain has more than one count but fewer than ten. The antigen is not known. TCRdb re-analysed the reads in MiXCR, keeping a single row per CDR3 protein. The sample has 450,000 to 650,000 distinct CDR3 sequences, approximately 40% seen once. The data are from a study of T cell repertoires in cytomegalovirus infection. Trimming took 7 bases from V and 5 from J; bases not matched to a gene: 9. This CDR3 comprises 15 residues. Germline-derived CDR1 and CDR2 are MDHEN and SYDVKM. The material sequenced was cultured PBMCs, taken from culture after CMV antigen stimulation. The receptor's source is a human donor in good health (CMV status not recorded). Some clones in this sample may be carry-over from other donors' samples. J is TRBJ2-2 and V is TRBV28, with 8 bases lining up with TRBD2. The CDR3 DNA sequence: TGTGCCAGCACGGGGGGGTGGGGGCGGACCGGGGAGCTGTTTTTT. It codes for CASTGGWGRTGELFF.